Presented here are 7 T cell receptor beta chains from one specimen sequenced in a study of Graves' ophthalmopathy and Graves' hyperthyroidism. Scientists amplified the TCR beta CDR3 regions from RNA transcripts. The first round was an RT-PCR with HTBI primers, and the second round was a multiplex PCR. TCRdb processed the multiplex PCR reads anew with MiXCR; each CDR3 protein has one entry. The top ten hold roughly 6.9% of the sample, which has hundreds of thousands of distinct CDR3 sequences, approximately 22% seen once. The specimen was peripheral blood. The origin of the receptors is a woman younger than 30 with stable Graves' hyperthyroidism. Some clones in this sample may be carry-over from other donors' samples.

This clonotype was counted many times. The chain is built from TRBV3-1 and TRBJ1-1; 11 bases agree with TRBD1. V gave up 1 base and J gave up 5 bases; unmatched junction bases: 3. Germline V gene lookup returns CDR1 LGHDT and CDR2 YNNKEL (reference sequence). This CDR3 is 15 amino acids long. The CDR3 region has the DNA TGTGCCAGCAGCCAAGGGACAGGGGGCCGTACTGAAGCTTTCTTT. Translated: CASSQGTGGRTEAFF.

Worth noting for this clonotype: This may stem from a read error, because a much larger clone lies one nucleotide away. The CDR3 DNA sequence: TGTGCCAGCAGTTTTACCAGGGAGGGCCACACCTTC. It codes for CASSFTREGHTF. The V gene is TRBV6-5, the J gene TRBJ1-2; tentatively, D is TRBD1 (5 bases). Germline assignment: CDR1 MNHEY and CDR2 SVGAGI. The CDR3 extends over 12 amino acids. V was cut by 4 bases and J by 12 bases, with 15 bases left in between.

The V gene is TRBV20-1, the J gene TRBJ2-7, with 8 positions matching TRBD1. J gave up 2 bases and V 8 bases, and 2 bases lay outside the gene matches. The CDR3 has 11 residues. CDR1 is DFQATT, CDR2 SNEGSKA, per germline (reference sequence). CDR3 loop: CSKQGAYEQYF. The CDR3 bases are TGCAGTAAACAGGGGGCCTACGAGCAGTACTTC.

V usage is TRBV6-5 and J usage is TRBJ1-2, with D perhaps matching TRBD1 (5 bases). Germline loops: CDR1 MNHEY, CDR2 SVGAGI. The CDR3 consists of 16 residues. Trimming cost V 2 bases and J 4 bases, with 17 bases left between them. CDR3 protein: CASSYRRGPAFYGYTF. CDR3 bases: TGTGCCAGCAGTTACAGAAGGGGACCGGCCTTCTATGGCTACACCTTC.

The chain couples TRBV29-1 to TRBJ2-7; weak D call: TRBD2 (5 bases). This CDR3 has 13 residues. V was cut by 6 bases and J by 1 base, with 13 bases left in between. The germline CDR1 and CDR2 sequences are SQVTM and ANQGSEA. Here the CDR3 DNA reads TGCAGCGTCGGCTTCCGGGGTTCCTACGAGCAGTACTTC. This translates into CSVGFRGSYEQYF.

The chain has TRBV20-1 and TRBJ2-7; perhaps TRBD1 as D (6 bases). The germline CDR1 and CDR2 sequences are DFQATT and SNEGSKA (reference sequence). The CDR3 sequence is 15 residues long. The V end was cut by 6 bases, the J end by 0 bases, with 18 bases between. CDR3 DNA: TGCAGTGCCCCGAATGTACAGGGAGTCTCCTACGAGCAGTACTTC. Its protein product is CSAPNVQGVSYEQYF.

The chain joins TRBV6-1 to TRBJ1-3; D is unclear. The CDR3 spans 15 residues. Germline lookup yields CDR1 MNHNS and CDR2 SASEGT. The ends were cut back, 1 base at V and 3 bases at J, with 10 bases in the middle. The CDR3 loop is CASSEGRWRGNTIYF. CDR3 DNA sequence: TGTGCCAGCAGTGAAGGCAGGTGGCGTGGAAACACCATATATTTT.